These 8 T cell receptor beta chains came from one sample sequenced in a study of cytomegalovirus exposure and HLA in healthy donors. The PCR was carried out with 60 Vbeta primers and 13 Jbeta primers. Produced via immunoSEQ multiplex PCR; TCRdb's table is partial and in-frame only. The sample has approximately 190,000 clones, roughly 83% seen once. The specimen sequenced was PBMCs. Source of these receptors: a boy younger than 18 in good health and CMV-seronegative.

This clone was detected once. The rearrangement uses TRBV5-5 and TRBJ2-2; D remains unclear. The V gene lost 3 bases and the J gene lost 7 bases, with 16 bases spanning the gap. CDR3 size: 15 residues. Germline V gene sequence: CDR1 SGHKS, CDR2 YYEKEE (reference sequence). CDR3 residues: CASSSAIPSVGELFF. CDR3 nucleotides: TGTGCCAGCAGCTCCGCGATACCTTCCGTCGGGGAGCTGTTTTTT.

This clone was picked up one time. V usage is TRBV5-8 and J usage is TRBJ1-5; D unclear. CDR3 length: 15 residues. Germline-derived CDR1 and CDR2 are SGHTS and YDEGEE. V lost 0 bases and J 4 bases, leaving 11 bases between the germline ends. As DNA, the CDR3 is TGTGCCAGCAGCTTGGCCCCAACAAGAAATCAGCCCCAGCATTTT. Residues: CASSLAPTRNQPQHF.

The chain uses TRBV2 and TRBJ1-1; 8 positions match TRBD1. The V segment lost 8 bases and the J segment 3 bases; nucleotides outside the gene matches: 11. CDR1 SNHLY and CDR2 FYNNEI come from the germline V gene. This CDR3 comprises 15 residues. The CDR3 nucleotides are TGTGCCAGCGTGTGGGCGACAGGGGCAGACACTGAAGCTTTCTTT. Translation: CASVWATGADTEAFF.

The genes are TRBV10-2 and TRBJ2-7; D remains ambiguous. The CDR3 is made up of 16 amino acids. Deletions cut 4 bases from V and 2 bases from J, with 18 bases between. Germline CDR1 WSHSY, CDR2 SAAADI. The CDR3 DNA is TGCGCCAGCAGTGTCAAACTGACACCACCGCCCTACGAGCAGTACTTC. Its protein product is CASSVKLTPPPYEQYF.

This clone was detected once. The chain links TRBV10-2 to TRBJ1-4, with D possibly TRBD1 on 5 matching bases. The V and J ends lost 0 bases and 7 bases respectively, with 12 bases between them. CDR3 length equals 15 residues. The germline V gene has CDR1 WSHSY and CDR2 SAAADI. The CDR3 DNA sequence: TGCGCCAGCAGTGAGTCGCTGGGGCCGGTTGAAAAACTGTTTTTT. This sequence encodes CASSESLGPVEKLFF.

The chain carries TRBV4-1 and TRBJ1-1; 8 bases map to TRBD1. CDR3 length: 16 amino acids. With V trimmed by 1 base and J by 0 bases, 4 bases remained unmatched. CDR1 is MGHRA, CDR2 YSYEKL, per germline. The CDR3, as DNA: TGCGCCAGCAGCCAAGGGGACAGGTTCATGAACACTGAAGCTTTCTTT. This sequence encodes CASSQGDRFMNTEAFF.

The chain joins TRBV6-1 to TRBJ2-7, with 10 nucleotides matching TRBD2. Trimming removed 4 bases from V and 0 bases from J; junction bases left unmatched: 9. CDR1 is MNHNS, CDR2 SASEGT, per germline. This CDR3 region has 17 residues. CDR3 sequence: CASSVASGGAASYEQYF. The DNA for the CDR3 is TGTGCCAGCAGTGTAGCTAGCGGGGGCGCGGCCTCCTACGAGCAGTACTTC.

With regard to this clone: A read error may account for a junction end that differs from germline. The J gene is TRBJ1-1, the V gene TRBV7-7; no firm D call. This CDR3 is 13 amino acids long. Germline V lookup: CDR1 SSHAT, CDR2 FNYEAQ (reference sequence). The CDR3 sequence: CASSLGPSTEAFF. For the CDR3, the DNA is TGTGCTAGCAGCTTAGGCCCCAGCACTGAAGCTTTCTTT.